Below are 7 T cell receptor beta chains sequenced from a single sample in a study of response to subunit inactivated influenza vaccine. TCRdb re-analysed the RT-PCR reads in MiXCR, keeping a single row per CDR3 protein. This table holds about 540,000 distinct CDR3 sequences, around 25% found once. Another study also made use of these data, one on T cells expressing NK-cell markers. In that study: What made the TCR beta cDNA was 5'RACE template switching with UMIs.

Sequenced here: CD4+ T cells sorted from PBMCs, sampled 11 to 12 days after vaccination. The receptors derive from a man in his forties or fifties who received an inactivated influenza vaccine.

V usage is TRBV7-2 and J usage is TRBJ2-1; either TRBD1 or TRBD2 may fit D (5 bases each). Germline CDR1 SGHTA, CDR2 FQGNSA. The germline V and J ends were trimmed by 1 base and 5 bases, with 15 bases remaining between them. CDR3 size: 16 residues. The CDR3, as DNA: TGTGCCAGCAGCTTAGGGACGGGGACGGGTCACAATGAGCAGTTCTTC. Protein sequence: CASSLGTGTGHNEQFF.

This clonotype was counted once. This rearrangement joins TRBV5-1 to TRBJ2-7; 7 bases are a match to TRBD1. The CDR3 is 15 amino acids. The germline gives CDR1 SGHRS, CDR2 YFSETQ. V lost 1 base to trimming and J lost 5 bases; unmatched junction nucleotides: 9. CDR3 nucleotides: TGCGCCAGCAGCTTGAGCCAGGGACAGTACCACGAGCAGTACTTC. The encoded protein is CASSLSQGQYHEQYF.

This clonotype was found many times. V gene TRBV5-1 combines with J gene TRBJ2-1; 10 bases agree with TRBD2. Per the germline V gene, CDR1 is SGHRS and CDR2 is YFSETQ. V gave up 0 bases and J gave up 4 bases; unmatched junction bases: 7. The CDR3 runs 17 residues. CDR3 sequence reads: CASSLASGSSSYNEQFF. The CDR3 nucleotides read TGCGCCAGCAGCTTGGCTAGCGGGAGTTCTTCTTACAATGAGCAGTTCTTC.

CDR3 bases: TGCAGTGCTAGAGATCAGGGCGGTCCTGGGGCCAACGTCCTGACTTTC. Protein sequence: CSARDQGGPGANVLTF. This rearrangement joins TRBV20-1 to TRBJ2-6; TRBD1 is a possible D gene (5 bases). The ends were cut back, 0 bases at V and 2 bases at J, with 11 bases in the middle. The CDR3 runs 16 residues. From germline, CDR1 is DFQATT and CDR2 SNEGSKA (reference sequence).

This chain uses TRBV29-1 with TRBJ2-6, with D tentatively TRBD1 (5 bases). There are 16 residues in the CDR3. Trimming removed 6 bases from V and 0 bases from J, with 15 bases in between. Germline-derived CDR1 and CDR2 are SQVTM and ANQGSEA. The CDR3 DNA reads as TGCAGCGTAATGATGGGGCCTGCCTCTGGGGCCAACGTCCTGACTTTC. The encoded protein is CSVMMGPASGANVLTF.

This chain uses TRBV7-2 with TRBJ2-7, with D perhaps matching TRBD1 (6 bases). Trimming stripped 2 bases from V and 0 bases from J, with 11 bases between. The V gene's germline CDR1 is SGHTA and CDR2 FQGNSA. This CDR3 is 15 amino acids long. The chain's CDR3 is CASSLYGQSSYEQYF. The CDR3 DNA sequence: TGTGCCAGCAGCTTATACGGACAGAGCTCCTACGAGCAGTACTTC.

The chain has TRBV20-1 and TRBJ2-7, with TRBD1 matching over 7 bases. This CDR3 spans 13 amino acids. Looked up from germline, CDR1 is DFQATT and CDR2 is SNEGSKA (reference sequence). V dropped 5 bases and J dropped 4; count of bases not matched to a gene: 8. The CDR3 sequence is CSALPGTDYEQYF. CDR3 DNA: TGCAGTGCTCTTCCCGGGACAGATTACGAGCAGTACTTC.